This TCR beta chain emerged from a study of cytomegalovirus exposure and HLA in healthy donors. Study-level information: Some 91 million unique TCRs from HLA-typed donors were held in an early release of data. When fewer than 500 donors were genotyped, over 80% of them were found to fall in the Caucasian-associated ancestry cluster.

Primers: 60 Vbeta forward and 13 Jbeta reverse. Clones were read by immunoSEQ multiplex PCR, and TCRdb kept only the in-frame ones, dropping some. In the table there are roughly 180,000 clones, roughly 10% of which are singletons. The V and J ends lost 0 bases and 5 bases respectively, with 11 bases between them. Per germline, CDR1 SGHRS and CDR2 YFSETQ. The CDR3 has 14 amino acids. Whole-study results and caveats: A later analysis found most CMV-associated TCR beta chains apparently HLA-restricted.

In regard to this clone: No antigen is known for it.

The TCR originated in a young woman in good health and CMV-seropositive. The sequenced sample was PBMCs. The genes are TRBV5-1 and TRBJ2-5; D is perhaps TRBD1 (5 bases). CDR3 bases: TGCGCCAGCAGCTTGGAGGCAGGGCGGGAGACCCAGTACTTC. The encoded protein is CASSLEAGRETQYF.